A selection of T cell receptor beta chains follows, all from one sample in a study of beta chain features in type 1 diabetes. Some clones are missing from TCRdb's copy, which holds only in-frame ones; the method was immunoSEQ multiplex PCR. The sample shows about 930,000 clones, roughly a sixth of them seen only once. Sequenced sample: naive CD4+ T cells from blood. These TCRs come from a woman in her late teens or twenties in good health. CDR3s include the opening cysteine and the closing phenylalanine or tryptophan. A D gene is named only where the DNA matches it firmly. A row's size may be missing; if present it is once, few, many or a size class.

TRBV7-2,TRBJ2-3,14,TRBD2,.,TGTGCCAGCAGCTTTCCCGGGGGGACAGATACGCAGTATTTT,CASSFPGGTDTQYF
TRBV6-1,TRBJ1-5,14,.,.,TGTGCCAGCAGTGACCCGTGGGGGGATCAGCCCCAGCATTTT,CASSDPWGDQPQHF
TRBV7-8,TRBJ2-2,15,TRBD1,few,TGTGCCAGCAGCTCTGACAGGGGGCGGACCGGGGAGCTGTTTTTT,CASSSDRGRTGELFF
TRBV9,TRBJ2-5,15,.,.,TGTGCCAGCAGCCCTGGGGACTTCCCCCAAGAGACCCAGTACTTC,CASSPGDFPQETQYF
TRBV5-1,TRBJ2-3,15,.,few,TGCGCCAGCAGCTTGGGCGGGGAACCCACAGATACGCAGTATTTT,CASSLGGEPTDTQYF
TRBV7-2,TRBJ2-7,14,.,.,TGTGCCAGCAGCTCATCAGACCGAAACTACGAGCAGTACTTC,CASSSSDRNYEQYF
TRBV28,TRBJ2-5,13,.,.,TGTGCCAGCAGGAGTTTGGTTGTCGGGACCCAGTACTTC,CASRSLVVGTQYF
TRBV9,TRBJ2-3,15,TRBD2,.,TGTGCCAGCAGCGTAGGAGCGGGGGAGACAGATACGCAGTATTTT,CASSVGAGETDTQYF
TRBV7-2,TRBJ2-7,11,.,few,TGTGCCAGCAGTCCCGGGGGTGTGCAGTACTTC,CASSPGGVQYF
TRBV6-4,TRBJ2-1,15,.,.,TGTGCCAGCAGAAGAGAGATGGGTAGGGACAATGAGCAGTTCTTC,CASRREMGRDNEQFF
TRBV5-4,TRBJ1-2,13,.,few,TGTGCCAGCAGACGGACAGTAAACTATGGCTACACCTTC,CASRRTVNYGYTF
TRBV5-1,TRBJ2-7,13,.,.,TGCGCCAGCAGCTTGGGACAGCAGGCCGAGCAGTACTTC,CASSLGQQAEQYF
TRBV5-4,TRBJ2-1,14,.,few,TGTGCCAGCAGCTTGGCCTCTAGCTACAATGAGCAGTTCTTC,CASSLASSYNEQFF
TRBV18,TRBJ2-7,15,TRBD2,few,TGTGCCAGCTCACCCAGCGGGACCGATACCTACGAGCAGTACTTC,CASSPSGTDTYEQYF
TRBV28,TRBJ2-5,15,TRBD1,.,TGTGCCAGCAGATTCAGGGGGCTCCCTAGCGCGACCCAGTACTTC,CASRFRGLPSATQYF
TRBV7-2,TRBJ2-1,17,TRBD2,.,TGTGCCAGCAGCTACGAAGCGGGAGGGTTCCCCTACAATGAGCAGTTCTTC,CASSYEAGGFPYNEQFF
TRBV18,TRBJ2-1,15,.,few,TGTGCCAGCTCCCTCCAAGAGAGCTCCTACAATGAGCAGTTCTTC,CASSLQESSYNEQFF
TRBV2,TRBJ2-7,13,TRBD2,.,TGTGCCAGCAGGGGACTAGTAGGTCCCGAGCAGTACTTC,CASRGLVGPEQYF
TRBV6-6,TRBJ1-2,13,TRBD1,.,TGTGCCAGCAGTTACCGACAGGGACGTGGCTACACCTTC,CASSYRQGRGYTF
TRBV9,TRBJ2-6,15,TRBD1,.,TGTGCCAGCAGCATGACAGGGTCTGGGGCCAACGTCCTGACTTTC,CASSMTGSGANVLTF
TRBV2,TRBJ1-4,13,.,few,TGTGCCAGCAGACCGGGACGGATCGAAAAACTGTTTTTT,CASRPGRIEKLFF
TRBV6-5,TRBJ2-1,14,.,.,TGTGCCAGCAGTTTACGGGAGCCCTTCAATGAGCAGTTCTTC,CASSLREPFNEQFF
TRBV25-1,TRBJ2-6,15,.,.,TGTGCCAGCAGTGCAGAGGGCTCTCGGGCCAACGTCCTGACTTTC,CASSAEGSRANVLTF
TRBV29-1,TRBJ2-1,11,.,.,TGCAGCGTTGGTTGGTTCAATGAGCAGTTCTTC,CSVGWFNEQFF